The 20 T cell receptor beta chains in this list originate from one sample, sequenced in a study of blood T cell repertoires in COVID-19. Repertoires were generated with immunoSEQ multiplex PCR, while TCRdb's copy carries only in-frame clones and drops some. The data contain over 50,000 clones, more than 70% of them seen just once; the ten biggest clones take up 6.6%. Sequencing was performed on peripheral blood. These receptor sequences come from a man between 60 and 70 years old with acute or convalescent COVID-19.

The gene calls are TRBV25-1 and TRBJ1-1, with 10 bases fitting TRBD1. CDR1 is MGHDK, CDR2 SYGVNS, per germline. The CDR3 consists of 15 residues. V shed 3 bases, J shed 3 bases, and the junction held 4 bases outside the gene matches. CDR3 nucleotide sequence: TGTGCCAGCAGTGACTGGACAGGGGGTTACACTGAAGCTTTCTTT. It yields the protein CASSDWTGGYTEAFF.

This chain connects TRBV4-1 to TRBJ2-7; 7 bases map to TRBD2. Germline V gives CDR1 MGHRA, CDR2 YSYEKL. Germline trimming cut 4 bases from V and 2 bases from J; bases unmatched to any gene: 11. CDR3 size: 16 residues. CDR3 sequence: CASSREGGVRPYEQYF. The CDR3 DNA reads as TGCGCCAGCAGCCGCGAGGGAGGGGTTCGTCCCTACGAGCAGTACTTC.

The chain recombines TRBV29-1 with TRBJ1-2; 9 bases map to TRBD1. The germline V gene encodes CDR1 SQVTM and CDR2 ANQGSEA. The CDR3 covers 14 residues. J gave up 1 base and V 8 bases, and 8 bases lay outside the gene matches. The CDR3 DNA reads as TGCAGCATCGCCAGGACAGGGGATAACTATGGCTACACCTTC. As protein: CSIARTGDNYGYTF.

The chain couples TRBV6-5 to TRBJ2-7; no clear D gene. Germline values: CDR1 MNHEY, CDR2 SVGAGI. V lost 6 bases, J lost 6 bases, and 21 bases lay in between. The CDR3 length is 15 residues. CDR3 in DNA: TGTGCCAGCAGGCCGAGATCGCTCGGATCTAGCGAGCAGTACTTC. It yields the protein CASRPRSLGSSEQYF.

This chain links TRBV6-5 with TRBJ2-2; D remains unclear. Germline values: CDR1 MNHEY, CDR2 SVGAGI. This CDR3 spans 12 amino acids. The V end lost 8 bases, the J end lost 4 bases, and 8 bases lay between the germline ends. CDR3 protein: CASAEGTGELFF. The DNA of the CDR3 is TGTGCCAGCGCGGAAGGCACCGGGGAGCTGTTTTTT.

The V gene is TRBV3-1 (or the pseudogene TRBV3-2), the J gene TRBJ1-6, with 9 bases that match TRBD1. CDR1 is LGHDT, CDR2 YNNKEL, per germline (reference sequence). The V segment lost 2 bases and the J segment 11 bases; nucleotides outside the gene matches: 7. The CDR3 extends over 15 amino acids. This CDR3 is CASSQSQGAQTPLHF. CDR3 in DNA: TGTGCCAGCAGCCAATCACAGGGGGCTCAAACACCCCTCCACTTT.

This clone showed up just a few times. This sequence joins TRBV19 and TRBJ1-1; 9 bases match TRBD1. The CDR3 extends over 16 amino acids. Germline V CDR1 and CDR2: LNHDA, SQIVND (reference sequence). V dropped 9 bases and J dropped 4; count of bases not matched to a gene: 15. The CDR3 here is CASRRGTGQKGTEAFF. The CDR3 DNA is TGTGCCAGCCGCCGGGGGACAGGGCAAAAGGGCACTGAAGCTTTCTTT.

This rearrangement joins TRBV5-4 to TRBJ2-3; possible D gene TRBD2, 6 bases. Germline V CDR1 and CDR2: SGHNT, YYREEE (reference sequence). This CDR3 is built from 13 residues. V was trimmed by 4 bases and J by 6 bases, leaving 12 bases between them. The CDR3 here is CASSRDSMDTQYF. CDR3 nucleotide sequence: TGTGCCAGCAGCCGGGACTCCATGGATACGCAGTATTTT.

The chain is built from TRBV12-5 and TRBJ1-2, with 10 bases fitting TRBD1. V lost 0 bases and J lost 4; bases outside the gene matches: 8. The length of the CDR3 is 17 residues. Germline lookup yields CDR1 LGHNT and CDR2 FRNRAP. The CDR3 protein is CASGLVKEGQGLYGYTF. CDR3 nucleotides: TGTGCTAGTGGTTTGGTAAAGGAGGGACAGGGGCTCTATGGCTACACCTTC. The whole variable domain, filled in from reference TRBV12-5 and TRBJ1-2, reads DARVTQTPRHKVTEMGQEVTMRCQPILGHNTVFWYRQTMMQGLELLAYFRNRAPLDDSGMPKDRFSAEMPDATLATLKIQPSEPRDSAVYFCASGLVKEGQGLYGYTFGSGTRLTVV.

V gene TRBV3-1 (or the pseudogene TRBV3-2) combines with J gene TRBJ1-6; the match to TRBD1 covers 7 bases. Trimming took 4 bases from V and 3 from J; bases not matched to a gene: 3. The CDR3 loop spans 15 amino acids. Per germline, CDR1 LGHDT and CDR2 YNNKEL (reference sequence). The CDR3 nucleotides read TGTGCCAGCAGCCTGAGGGACAGCTATAATTCACCCCTCCACTTT. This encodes CASSLRDSYNSPLHF.

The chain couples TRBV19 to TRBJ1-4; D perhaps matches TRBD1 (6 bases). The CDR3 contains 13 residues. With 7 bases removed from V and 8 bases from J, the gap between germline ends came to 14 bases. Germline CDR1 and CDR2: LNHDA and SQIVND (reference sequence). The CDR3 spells CASTPVQGEKLFF. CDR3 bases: TGTGCCAGTACTCCGGTACAGGGCGAAAAACTGTTTTTT.

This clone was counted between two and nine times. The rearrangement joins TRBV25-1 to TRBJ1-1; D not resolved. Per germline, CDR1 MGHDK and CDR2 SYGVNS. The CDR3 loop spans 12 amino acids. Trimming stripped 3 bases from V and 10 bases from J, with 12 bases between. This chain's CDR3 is CASSEGLTGAFF. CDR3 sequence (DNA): TGTGCCAGCAGTGAGGGTTTGACGGGAGCTTTCTTT. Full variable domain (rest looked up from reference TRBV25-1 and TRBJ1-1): EADIYQTPRYLVIGTGKKITLECSQTMGHDKMYWYQQDPGMELHLIHYSYGVNSTEKGDLSSESTVSRIRTEHFPLTLESARPSHTSQYLCASSEGLTGAFFGQGTRLTVV.

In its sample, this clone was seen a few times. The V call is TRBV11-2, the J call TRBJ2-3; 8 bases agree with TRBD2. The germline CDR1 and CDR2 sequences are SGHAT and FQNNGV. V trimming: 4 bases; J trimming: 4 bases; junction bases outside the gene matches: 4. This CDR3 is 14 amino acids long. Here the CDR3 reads CASSSGGGPDTQYF. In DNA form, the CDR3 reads TGTGCCAGCAGCTCGGGGGGGGGCCCAGATACGCAGTATTTT.

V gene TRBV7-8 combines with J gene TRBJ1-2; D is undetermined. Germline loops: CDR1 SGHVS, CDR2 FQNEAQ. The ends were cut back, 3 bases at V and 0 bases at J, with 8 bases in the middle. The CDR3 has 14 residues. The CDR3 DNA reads TGTGCCAGCAGCTTGGGGAGTGCTAACTATGGCTACACCTTC. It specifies CASSLGSANYGYTF.

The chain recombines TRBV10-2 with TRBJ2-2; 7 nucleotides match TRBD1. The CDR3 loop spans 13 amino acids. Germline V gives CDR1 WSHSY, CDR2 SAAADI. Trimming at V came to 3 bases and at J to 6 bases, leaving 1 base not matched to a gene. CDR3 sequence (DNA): TGCGCCAGCAGTGATACAGGGGCCGGGGAGCTGTTTTTT. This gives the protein CASSDTGAGELFF.

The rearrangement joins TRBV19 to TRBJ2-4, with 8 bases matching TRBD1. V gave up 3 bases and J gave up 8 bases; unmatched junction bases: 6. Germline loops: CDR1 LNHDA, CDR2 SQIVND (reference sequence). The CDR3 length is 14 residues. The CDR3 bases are TGTGCCAGTAGTATGGAACAGGGGGTGTACATTCAGTACTTC. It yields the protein CASSMEQGVYIQYF.

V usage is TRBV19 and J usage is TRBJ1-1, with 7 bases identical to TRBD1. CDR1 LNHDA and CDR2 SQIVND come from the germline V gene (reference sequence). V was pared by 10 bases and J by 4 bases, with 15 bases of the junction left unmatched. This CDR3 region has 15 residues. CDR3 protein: CAIKAWGQRGTEAFF. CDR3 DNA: TGTGCCATTAAAGCGTGGGGACAGAGGGGCACTGAAGCTTTCTTT.

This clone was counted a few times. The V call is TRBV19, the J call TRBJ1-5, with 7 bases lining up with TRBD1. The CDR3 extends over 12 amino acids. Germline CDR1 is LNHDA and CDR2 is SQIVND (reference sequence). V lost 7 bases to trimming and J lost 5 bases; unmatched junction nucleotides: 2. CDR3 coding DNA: TGTGCCAGTAATGACAGGGATCAGCCCCAGCATTTT. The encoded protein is CASNDRDQPQHF.

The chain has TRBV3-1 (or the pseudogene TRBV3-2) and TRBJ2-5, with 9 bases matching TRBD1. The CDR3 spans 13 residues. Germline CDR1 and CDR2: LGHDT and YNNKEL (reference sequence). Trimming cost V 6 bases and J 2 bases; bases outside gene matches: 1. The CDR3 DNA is TGTGCCAGCAGAGACAGGGGGCAAGAGACCCAGTACTTC. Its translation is CASRDRGQETQYF.

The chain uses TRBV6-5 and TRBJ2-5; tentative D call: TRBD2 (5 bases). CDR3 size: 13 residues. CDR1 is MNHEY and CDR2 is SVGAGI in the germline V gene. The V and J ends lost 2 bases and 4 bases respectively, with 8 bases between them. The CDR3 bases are TGTGCCAGCAGTTACCCCGAGGGAGAGACCCAGTACTTC. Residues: CASSYPEGETQYF.